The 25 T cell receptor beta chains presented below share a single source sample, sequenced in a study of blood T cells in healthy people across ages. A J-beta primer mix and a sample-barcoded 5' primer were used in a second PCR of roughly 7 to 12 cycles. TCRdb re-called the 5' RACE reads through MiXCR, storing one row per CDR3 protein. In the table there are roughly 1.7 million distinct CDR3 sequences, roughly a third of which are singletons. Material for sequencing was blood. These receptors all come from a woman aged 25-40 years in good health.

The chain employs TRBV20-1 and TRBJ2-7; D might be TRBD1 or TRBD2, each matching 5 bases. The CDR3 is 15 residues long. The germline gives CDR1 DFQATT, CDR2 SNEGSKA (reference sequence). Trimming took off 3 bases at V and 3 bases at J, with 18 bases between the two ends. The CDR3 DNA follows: TGCAGTGCTAGGCCCGGGGCTACTAGAAGCTACGAGCAGTACTTC. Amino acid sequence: CSARPGATRSYEQYF.

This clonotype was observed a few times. Here the CDR3 reads CSARVPGNDYEQYF. CDR3 bases: TGCAGTGCTAGAGTACCGGGAAACGACTACGAGCAGTACTTC. J is TRBJ2-7 and V is TRBV20-1; TRBD2 is a possible D gene (5 bases). The V and J ends lost 1 base and 3 bases respectively, with 13 bases between them. The germline gives CDR1 DFQATT, CDR2 SNEGSKA (reference sequence). The CDR3 length is 14 residues.

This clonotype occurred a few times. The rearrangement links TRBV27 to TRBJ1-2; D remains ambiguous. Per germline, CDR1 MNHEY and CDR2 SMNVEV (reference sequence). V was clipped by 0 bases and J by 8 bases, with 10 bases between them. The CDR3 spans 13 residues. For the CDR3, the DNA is TGTGCCAGCAGTTTATCTTTCGAGTTAGGCTACACCTTC. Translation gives CASSLSFELGYTF.

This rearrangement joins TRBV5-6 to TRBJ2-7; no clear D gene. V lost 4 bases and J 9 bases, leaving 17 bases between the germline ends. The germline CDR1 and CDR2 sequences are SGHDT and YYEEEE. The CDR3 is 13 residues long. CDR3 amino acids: CASSQPGPSLQYF. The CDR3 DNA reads TGTGCCAGCAGCCAACCAGGCCCCTCTTTGCAGTACTTC. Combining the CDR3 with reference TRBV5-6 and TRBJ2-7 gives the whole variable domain DAGVTQSPTHLIKTRGQQVTLRCSPKSGHDTVSWYQQALGQGPQFIFQYYEEEERQRGNFPDRFSGHQFPNYSSELNVNALLLGDSALYLCASSQPGPSLQYFGPGTRLTVT.

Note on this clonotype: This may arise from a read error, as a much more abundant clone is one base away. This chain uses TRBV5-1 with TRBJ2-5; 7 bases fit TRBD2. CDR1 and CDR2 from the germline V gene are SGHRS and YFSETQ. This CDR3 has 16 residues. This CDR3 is CASSLYTSVNQEPQYF. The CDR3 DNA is TGCGCCAGCAGCTTGTACACTAGCGTGAACCAAGAGCCCCAGTACTTC.

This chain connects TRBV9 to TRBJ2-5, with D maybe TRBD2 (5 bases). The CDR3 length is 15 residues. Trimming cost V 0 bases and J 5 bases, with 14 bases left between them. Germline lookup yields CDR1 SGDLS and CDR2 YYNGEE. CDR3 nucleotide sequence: TGTGCCAGCAGCGTAGCAGAGGGAGTGGGGGAGACCCAGTACTTC. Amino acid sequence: CASSVAEGVGETQYF.

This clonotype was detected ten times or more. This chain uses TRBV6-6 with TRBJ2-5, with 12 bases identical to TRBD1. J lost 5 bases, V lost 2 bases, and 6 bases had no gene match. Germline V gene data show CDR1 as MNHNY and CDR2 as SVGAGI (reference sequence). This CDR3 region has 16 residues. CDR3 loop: CASSYTPGTGGETQYF. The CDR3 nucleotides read TGTGCCAGCAGTTACACCCCCGGGACAGGGGGCGAGACCCAGTACTTC.

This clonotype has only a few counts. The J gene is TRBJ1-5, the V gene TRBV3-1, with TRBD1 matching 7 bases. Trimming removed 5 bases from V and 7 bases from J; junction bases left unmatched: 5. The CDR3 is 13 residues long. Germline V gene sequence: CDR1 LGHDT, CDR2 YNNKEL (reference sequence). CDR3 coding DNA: TGTGCCAGCAGCAAAACAGGGGCCCAGCCCCAGCATTTT. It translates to CASSKTGAQPQHF.

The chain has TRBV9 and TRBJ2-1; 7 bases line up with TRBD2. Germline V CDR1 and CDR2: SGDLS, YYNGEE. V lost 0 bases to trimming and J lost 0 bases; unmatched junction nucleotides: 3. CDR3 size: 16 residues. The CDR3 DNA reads TGTGCCAGCAGCGTAGATGGGGGGGGCTCCTACAATGAGCAGTTCTTC. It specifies CASSVDGGGSYNEQFF.

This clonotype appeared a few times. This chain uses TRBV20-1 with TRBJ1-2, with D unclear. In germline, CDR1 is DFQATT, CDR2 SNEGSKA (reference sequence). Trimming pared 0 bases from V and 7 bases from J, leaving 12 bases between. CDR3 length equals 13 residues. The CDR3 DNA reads TGCAGTGCTAGAGAAGCACTTTGGGGTGGCTACACCTTC. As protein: CSAREALWGGYTF.

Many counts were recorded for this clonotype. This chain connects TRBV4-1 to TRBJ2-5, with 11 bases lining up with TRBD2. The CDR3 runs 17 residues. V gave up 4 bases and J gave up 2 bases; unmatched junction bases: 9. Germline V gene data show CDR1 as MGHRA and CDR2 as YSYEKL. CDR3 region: CASSRGLAGGNQETQYF. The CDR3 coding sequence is TGCGCCAGCAGCCGGGGTCTAGCGGGGGGAAATCAAGAGACCCAGTACTTC.

This CDR3 is CASSSISPGNEQFF. CDR3 coding DNA: TGTGCCAGCAGCTCGATTTCCCCGGGGAATGAGCAGTTCTTC. The chain has TRBV13 and TRBJ2-1; possible D gene TRBD2, 5 bases. Germline CDR1 and CDR2: PRHDT and FYEKMQ (reference sequence). The CDR3 is 14 amino acids. Trimming removed 4 bases from V and 7 bases from J, with 14 bases in between.

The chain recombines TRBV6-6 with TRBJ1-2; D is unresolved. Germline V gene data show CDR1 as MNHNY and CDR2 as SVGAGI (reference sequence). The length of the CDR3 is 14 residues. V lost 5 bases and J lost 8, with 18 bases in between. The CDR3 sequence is CASSPKRLGGGYTF. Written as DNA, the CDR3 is TGTGCCAGCAGTCCGAAGCGCCTTGGTGGGGGCTACACCTTC.

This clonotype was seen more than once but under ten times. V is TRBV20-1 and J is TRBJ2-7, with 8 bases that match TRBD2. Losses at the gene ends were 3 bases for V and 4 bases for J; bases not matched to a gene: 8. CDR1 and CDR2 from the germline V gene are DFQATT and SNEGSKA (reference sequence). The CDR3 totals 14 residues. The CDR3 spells CSASPRGGKYEQYF. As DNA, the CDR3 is TGCAGTGCTAGCCCCCGCGGGGGGAAGTACGAGCAGTACTTC.

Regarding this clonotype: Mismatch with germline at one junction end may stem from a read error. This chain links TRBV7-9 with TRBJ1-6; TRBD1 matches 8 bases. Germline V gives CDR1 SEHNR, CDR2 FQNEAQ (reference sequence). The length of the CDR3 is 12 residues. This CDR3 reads CAGRGTGSSLHF. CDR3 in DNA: TGTGCCGGCAGAGGGACAGGAAGTTCCCTCCACTTT.

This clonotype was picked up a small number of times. CDR3 sequence reads: CASSLMMDTQYF. DNA of the CDR3: TGTGCCAGCAGCTTAATGATGGATACGCAGTATTTT. The chain recombines TRBV7-9 with TRBJ2-3; unclear D gene. The V gene lost 2 bases and the J gene lost 6 bases, with 6 bases spanning the gap. Germline V lookup: CDR1 SEHNR, CDR2 FQNEAQ (reference sequence). There are 12 residues in the CDR3.

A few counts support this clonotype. CDR3 sequence reads: CASSYQKGSNYGYTF. The CDR3 DNA reads TGTGCCAGCAGCTATCAGAAAGGCTCTAACTATGGCTACACCTTC. The chain joins TRBV3-1 to TRBJ1-2; D gene unclear. Germline V lookup: CDR1 LGHDT, CDR2 YNNKEL (reference sequence). The V gene lost 5 bases and the J gene lost 0 bases, with 13 bases spanning the gap. The CDR3 extends over 15 amino acids.

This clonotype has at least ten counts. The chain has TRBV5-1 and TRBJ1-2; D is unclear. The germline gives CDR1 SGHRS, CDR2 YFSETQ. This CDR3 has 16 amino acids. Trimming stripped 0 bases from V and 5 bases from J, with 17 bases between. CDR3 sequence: CASSLDPTGLGYGYTF. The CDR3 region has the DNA TGCGCCAGCAGCTTGGATCCCACGGGGTTGGGATATGGCTACACCTTC.

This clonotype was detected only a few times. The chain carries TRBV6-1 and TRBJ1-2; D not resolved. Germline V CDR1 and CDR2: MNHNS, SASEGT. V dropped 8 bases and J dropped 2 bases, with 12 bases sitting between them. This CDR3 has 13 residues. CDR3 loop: CASPPGPNYGYTF. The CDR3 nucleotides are TGTGCCAGCCCTCCGGGCCCGAACTATGGCTACACCTTC.

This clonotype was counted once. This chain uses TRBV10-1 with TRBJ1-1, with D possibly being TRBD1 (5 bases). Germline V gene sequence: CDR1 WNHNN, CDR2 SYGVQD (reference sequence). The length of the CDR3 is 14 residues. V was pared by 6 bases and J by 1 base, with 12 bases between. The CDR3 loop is CASRPQATNTEAFF. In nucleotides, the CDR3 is TGCGCCAGCAGACCACAGGCGACGAACACTGAAGCTTTCTTT.

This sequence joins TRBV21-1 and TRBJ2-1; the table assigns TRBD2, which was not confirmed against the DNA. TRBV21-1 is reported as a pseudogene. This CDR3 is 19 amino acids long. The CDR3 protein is CASSKGGVSGGDIYNEQFF. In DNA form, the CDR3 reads TGTGCCAGCAGCAAAGGAGGGGTTAGCGGGGGTGACATTTACAATGAGCAGTTCTTC.

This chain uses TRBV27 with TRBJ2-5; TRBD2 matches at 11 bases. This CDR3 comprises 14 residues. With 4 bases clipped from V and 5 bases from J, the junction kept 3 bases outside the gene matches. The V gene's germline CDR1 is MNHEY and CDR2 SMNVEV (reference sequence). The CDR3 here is CASSWASGRETQYF. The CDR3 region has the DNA TGTGCCAGCAGTTGGGCTAGCGGGAGGGAGACCCAGTACTTC.

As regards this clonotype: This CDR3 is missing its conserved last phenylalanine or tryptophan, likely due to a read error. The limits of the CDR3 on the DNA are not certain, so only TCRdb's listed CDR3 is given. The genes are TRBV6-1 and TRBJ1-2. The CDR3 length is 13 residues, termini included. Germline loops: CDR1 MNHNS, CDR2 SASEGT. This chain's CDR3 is CAIQSGPNYGYTC.

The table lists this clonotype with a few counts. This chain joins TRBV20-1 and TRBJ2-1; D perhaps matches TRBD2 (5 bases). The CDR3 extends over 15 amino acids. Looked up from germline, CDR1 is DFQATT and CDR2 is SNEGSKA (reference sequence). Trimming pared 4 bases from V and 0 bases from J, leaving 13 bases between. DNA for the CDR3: TGCAGTGCTAACCGGTTGGGGAGCTCCTACAATGAGCAGTTCTTC. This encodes CSANRLGSSYNEQFF.

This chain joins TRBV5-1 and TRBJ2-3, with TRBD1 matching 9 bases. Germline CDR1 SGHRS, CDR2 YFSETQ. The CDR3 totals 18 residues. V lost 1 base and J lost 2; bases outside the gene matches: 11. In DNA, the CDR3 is TGCGCCAGCAGCTTGCGGGACAGGGTGGTTTCCCTCACAGATACGCAGTATTTT. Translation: CASSLRDRVVSLTDTQYF.